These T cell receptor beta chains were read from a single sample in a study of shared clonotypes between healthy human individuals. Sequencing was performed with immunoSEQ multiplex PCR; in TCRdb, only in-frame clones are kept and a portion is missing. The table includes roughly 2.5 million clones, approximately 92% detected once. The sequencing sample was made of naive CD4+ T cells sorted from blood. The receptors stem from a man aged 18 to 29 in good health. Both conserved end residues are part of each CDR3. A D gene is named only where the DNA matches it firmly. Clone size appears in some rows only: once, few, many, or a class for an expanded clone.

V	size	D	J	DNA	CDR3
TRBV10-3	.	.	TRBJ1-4	TGTGCCATCAGTGAGTCATGGGGGGCCGGTGAAAAACTGTTTTTT	CAISESWGAGEKLFF
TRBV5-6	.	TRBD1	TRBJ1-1	TGTGCCAGCAGCTTTACACAGGGGACTGAAGCTTTCTTT	CASSFTQGTEAFF
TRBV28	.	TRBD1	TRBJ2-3	TGTGCCAGCAGTACCCGGGGCAGGGGGACAGATACGCAGTATTTT	CASSTRGRGTDTQYF
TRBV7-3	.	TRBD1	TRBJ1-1	TGTGCCAGCAGCTTTACGGGACAGGCAGGGTCTGGAGAAGCTTTCTTT	CASSFTGQAGSGEAFF
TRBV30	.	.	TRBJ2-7	TGTGCCGGCCTACGACTTGGACTACTCGAGCAGTACTTC	CAGLRLGLLEQYF
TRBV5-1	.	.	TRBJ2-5	TGCGCCAGCAGCACCACACGGGAGACAGAGACCCAGTACTTC	CASSTTRETETQYF
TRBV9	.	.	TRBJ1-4	TGTGCCAGCAGCACGACCGCAACTAATGAAAAACTGTTTTTT	CASSTTATNEKLFF
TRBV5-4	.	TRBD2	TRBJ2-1	TGTGCCAGCAGCACGCGGACTAGCGGGAGGGCCGGGAATGAGCAGTTCTTC	CASSTRTSGRAGNEQFF
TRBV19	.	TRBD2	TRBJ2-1	TGTGCCAGTAGTATATGGGGGACGGCGGGAGGCAATGAGCAGTTCTTC	CASSIWGTAGGNEQFF
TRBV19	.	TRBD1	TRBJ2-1	TGTGCCAGTAGTACCGCCGGGACAGGGGTCGGTGAGCAGTTCTTC	CASSTAGTGVGEQFF
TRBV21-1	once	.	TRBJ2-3	TGTGCCAGCAGCAAAGACCGCAGGGGCACAGATACGCAGTATTTT	CASSKDRRGTDTQYF
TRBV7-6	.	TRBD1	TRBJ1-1	TGTGCCAGCAGCTTAGCGGGGACAGCGAACACTGAAGCTTTCTTT	CASSLAGTANTEAFF
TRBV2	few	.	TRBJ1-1	TGTGCCAGCAGCCCTGAGGGGGGACGCACTGAAGCTTTCTTT	CASSPEGGRTEAFF
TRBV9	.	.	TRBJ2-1	TGTGCCAGCAGCCCCCAGTTGGTAGGGGGGAATGAGCAGTTCTTC	CASSPQLVGGNEQFF
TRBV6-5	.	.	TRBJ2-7	TGTGCCAGCAGTCCTAGCGTCCCCTACGAGCAGTACTTC	CASSPSVPYEQYF
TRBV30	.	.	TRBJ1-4	TGTGCCTGGAGCGGGGGGGTCGGGGAAAAACTGTTTTTT	CAWSGGVGEKLFF
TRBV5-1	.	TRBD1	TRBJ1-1	TGCGCCAGCAGCTTGGGAAACAGGGGGCTCGAGGTCGCTGAAGCTTTCTTT	CASSLGNRGLEVAEAFF
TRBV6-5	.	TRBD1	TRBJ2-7	TGTGCCAGCAGTTGGGACAGCGCCTACGAGCAGTACTTC	CASSWDSAYEQYF
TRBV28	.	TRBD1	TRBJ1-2	TGTGCCAGCAGTCGGACAGGAGGGTATGGCTACACCTTC	CASSRTGGYGYTF
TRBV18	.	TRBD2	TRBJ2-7	TGTGCCAGCTCACAGACTAGCGGATCCTACGAGCAGTACTTC	CASSQTSGSYEQYF
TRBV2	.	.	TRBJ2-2	TGTGCCAGCAGTGTTCCTACAGGGTTCAGATCGAACACCGGGGAGCTGTTTTTT	CASSVPTGFRSNTGELFF
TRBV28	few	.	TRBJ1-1	TGTGCCAGCAGTCGTTTAGTGGCTTTCTTT	CASSRLVAFF
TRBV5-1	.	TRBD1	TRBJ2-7	TGCGCCAGCAGCTTGACAGGGGACGCCGAGCAGTACTTC	CASSLTGDAEQYF
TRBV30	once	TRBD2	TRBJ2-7	TGTGCCTGGAGTGGAACGGGAGGGGGCGAGCAGTACTTC	CAWSGTGGGEQYF
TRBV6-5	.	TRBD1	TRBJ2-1	TGTGCCAGCAGTTATTCCGGGACAGAAGCCTACAATGAGCAGTTCTTC	CASSYSGTEAYNEQFF
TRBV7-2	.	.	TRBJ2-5	TGTGCCAGCAGCTTGAGTCCGGCCTCAGAAGAGACCCAGTACTTC	CASSLSPASEETQYF
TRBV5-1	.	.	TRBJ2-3	TGCGCCAGCAGCTTGATGGGGGCTGATACGCAGTATTTT	CASSLMGADTQYF
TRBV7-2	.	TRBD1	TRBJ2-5	TGTGCCAGCAGCTCCCCCAGCGGGACAGGGGGCTTGGGGGAGACCCAGTACTTC	CASSSPSGTGGLGETQYF
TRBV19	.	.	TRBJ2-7	TGTGCCAGTAGTATTGAAGACTCCTCCGAGCAGTACTTC	CASSIEDSSEQYF
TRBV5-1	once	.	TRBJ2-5	TGCGCCAGCAGCTTGCCCGGGGGTGAAGAGACCCAGTACTTC	CASSLPGGEETQYF
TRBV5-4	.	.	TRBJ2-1	TGTGCCAGCAGCTCACCCGGGACGGAATACAATGAGCAGTTCTTC	CASSSPGTEYNEQFF
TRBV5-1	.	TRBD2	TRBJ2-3	TGCGCCAGCAGCTACTCTAGCGGGGGGGCCCCAGATACGCAGTATTTT	CASSYSSGGAPDTQYF
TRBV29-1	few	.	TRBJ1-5	TGCAGCCTAAGAAAGTATAGCAATCAGCCCCAGCATTTT	CSLRKYSNQPQHF
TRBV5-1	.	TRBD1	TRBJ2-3	TGCGCCAGCAGCATTGGGACAGGCGGGGATACGCAGTATTTT	CASSIGTGGDTQYF
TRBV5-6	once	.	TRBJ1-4	TGTGCCAGCAGCTTGGTCTCAGGGAAGGATGAAAAACTGTTTTTT	CASSLVSGKDEKLFF
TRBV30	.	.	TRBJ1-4	TGTGCCTGGAAGGTCAGTCCAAGTGAAAAACTGTTTTTT	CAWKVSPSEKLFF
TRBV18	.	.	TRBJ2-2	TGTGCCAGCTCACCACGGGATCGGGAGCTGTTTTTT	CASSPRDRELFF
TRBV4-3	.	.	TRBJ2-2	TGCGCCAGCAGCCAAGGACTATCGGGCACCGGGGAGCTGTTTTTT	CASSQGLSGTGELFF
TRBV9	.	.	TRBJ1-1	TGTGCCAGCAGCGTAGACTACGACTCCAAAACCGAAGCTTTCTTT	CASSVDYDSKTEAFF
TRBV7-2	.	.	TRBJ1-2	TGTGCCAGCAGCTTAGTTTCGGGGAAAAACTATGGCTACACCTTC	CASSLVSGKNYGYTF
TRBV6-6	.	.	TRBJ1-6	TGTGCCAGCAGTTACTCTTTGATCGGGGATTCACCCCTCCACTTT	CASSYSLIGDSPLHF
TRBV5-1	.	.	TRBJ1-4	TGCGCCAGCAGCCCGGGAACAGCTAATGAAAAACTGTTTTTT	CASSPGTANEKLFF
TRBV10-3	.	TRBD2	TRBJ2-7	TGTGCCATCAGTGAGCAAGTGAGCGGGAGCGAGCAGTACTTC	CAISEQVSGSEQYF
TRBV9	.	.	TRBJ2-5	TGTGCCAGCAGAGGGCCGGGGGAGACCCAGTACTTC	CASRGPGETQYF
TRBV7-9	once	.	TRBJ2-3	TGTGCCAGCAGCTTTGGACAGACAGATACGCAGTATTTT	CASSFGQTDTQYF
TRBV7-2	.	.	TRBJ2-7	TGTGCCAGCAGCCCCGGGACCATCGTGGAGCAGTACTTC	CASSPGTIVEQYF
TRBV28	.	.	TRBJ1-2	TGTGCCAGCAGTTGGACGGTGGCAAGTGGCTACACCTTC	CASSWTVASGYTF
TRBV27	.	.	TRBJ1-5	TGTGCCAGCAGGGAATCGGGAGGGCAGCCCCAGCATTTT	CASRESGGQPQHF
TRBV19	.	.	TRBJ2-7	TGTGCCAGTAGTGACCGACAGGCCCACTACGAGCAGTACTTC	CASSDRQAHYEQYF
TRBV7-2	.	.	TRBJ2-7	TGTGCCAGCAGCTTAGATAGTGTCGCCGAGCAGTACTTC	CASSLDSVAEQYF
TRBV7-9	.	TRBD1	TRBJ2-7	TGTGCCAGCAGCTTACCAGGGGGCTCCTACGAGCAGTACTTC	CASSLPGGSYEQYF
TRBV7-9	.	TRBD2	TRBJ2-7	TGTGCCAGCAGCCGGGGACTAGCGGGGGTATCCTACGAGCAGTACTTC	CASSRGLAGVSYEQYF
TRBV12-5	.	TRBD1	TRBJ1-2	TGTGCTAAAAGGGACAGCCGCTATGGCTACACCTTC	CAKRDSRYGYTF
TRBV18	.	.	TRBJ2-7	TGTGCCAGCTCACCACTTAAGGGGAGCTCCTACGAGCAGTACTTC	CASSPLKGSSYEQYF
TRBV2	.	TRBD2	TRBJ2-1	TGTGCCAGCAGGCGGGCGGGAGGGCCGATCAATGAGCAGTTCTTC	CASRRAGGPINEQFF